This TCR beta chain was documented in a study of blood T cell repertoires in COVID-19. Whole-study context: Acute-phase and convalescent COVID-19 samples originated in the United States, Italy and Spain. T cells, B-cell-depleted T cells, or PBMCs provided the cDNA or gDNA that served as material.

The sample holds a few counts of this clone. Germline assignment: CDR1 SGHRS and CDR2 YFSETQ. This CDR3 comprises 15 residues. Trimming shortened V by 4 bases and J by 5 bases, and 15 bases separated the two germline ends. As originally analysed: Reference gene primer amplification gave nucleated cell count estimates. Sequencing was performed with immunoSEQ multiplex PCR; in TCRdb, only in-frame clones are kept and a portion is missing. V, J and clone size are those of that table, while D and trimming were read from the DNA. The sample lists some 70,000 clones, roughly 85% occurring once. The origin of this receptor is a woman aged 55-75 years with acute or convalescent COVID-19. The sample consisted of peripheral blood. This rearrangement joins TRBV5-1 to TRBJ1-4, with D maybe TRBD1 (6 bases). The CDR3 bases are TGCGCCAGCAGCCCGGTGACAGGTCGAAATGAAAAACTGTTTTTT. It yields the protein CASSPVTGRNEKLFF.